This entry lists 18 T cell receptor beta chains sequenced from one sample in a study of shared clonotypes between healthy human individuals. Profiling relied on immunoSEQ multiplex PCR, and the TCRdb table lists in-frame clones only, not all of them. The sample contains about 480,000 clones, around 79% of which appear only once. The specimen sequenced was PBMCs. Receptors were obtained from a woman aged 40-49 years in good health. Some clones in this sample may be carry-over from other donors' samples.

This clone has just a few counts. The genes are TRBV4-2 and TRBJ2-2; 9 bases map to TRBD2. Germline V CDR1 and CDR2: LGHNA, YNFKEQ. After removal of 4 bases from V and 2 bases from J, the junction contained 8 bases not matched to a gene. This CDR3 has 17 residues. In nucleotides, the CDR3 is TGTGCCAGCAGCCGCGAGCCTAGCGGGACCAACACCGGGGAGCTGTTTTTT. It is translated as CASSREPSGTNTGELFF.

The chain couples TRBV27 to TRBJ2-7, with 10 bases lining up with TRBD2. Trimming took 8 bases from V and 0 from J; bases not matched to a gene: 4. CDR1 and CDR2 from the germline V gene are MNHEY and SMNVEV (reference sequence). The CDR3 loop spans 14 amino acids. The CDR3 loop is CASRTSGASYEQYF. CDR3 DNA: TGTGCCAGCCGGACTAGCGGAGCCTCCTACGAGCAGTACTTC.

V usage is TRBV11-1 and J usage is TRBJ2-5; D uncertain. This CDR3 contains 15 residues. Germline CDR1 and CDR2: SGHAT and FQDESV (reference sequence). The V gene lost 1 base and the J gene lost 1 base, with 10 bases spanning the gap. The DNA for the CDR3 is TGTGCCAGCAGCTTAGGGGCCCGCGGCCAAGAGACCCAGTACTTC. It specifies CASSLGARGQETQYF.

This chain links TRBV4-2 with TRBJ2-1; 9 bases map to TRBD2. Germline V gene sequence: CDR1 LGHNA, CDR2 YNFKEQ. The CDR3 has 15 residues. Trimming removed 0 bases from V and 6 bases from J; junction bases left unmatched: 3. The CDR3 coding sequence is TGTGCCAGCAGCCAAGAGGATAGCGGGAGCAATGAGCAGTTCTTC. Amino acid sequence: CASSQEDSGSNEQFF.

The gene calls are TRBV30 and TRBJ2-7; D is ambiguous. The V end lost 2 bases, the J end lost 6 bases, and 8 bases lay between the germline ends. CDR1 and CDR2 from the germline V gene are GTSNPN and SVGIG (reference sequence). This CDR3 has 11 amino acids. The CDR3 DNA follows: TGTGCCTGGAGTTTCCGATCCGAGCAGTACTTC. Translation gives CAWSFRSEQYF.

V is TRBV11-2 and J is TRBJ2-1; 8 bases line up with TRBD2. Unmatched junction bases numbered 6, after V lost 4 bases and J lost 4 bases. This CDR3 region has 15 residues. Per germline, CDR1 SGHAT and CDR2 FQNNGV. CDR3 bases: TGTGCCAGCAGCTCAACTAGCGGAACATACAATGAGCAGTTCTTC. Its translation: CASSSTSGTYNEQFF.

The rearrangement joins TRBV27 to TRBJ2-5; 7 positions match TRBD1. The CDR3 has 14 residues. The V gene end was trimmed by 5 bases and the J gene end by 2 bases; junction bases not matched to a gene: 5. Germline CDR1 MNHEY, CDR2 SMNVEV (reference sequence). In DNA, the CDR3 is TGTGCCAGCAGTCCTACAGGGGTGCAAGAGACCCAGTACTTC. It specifies CASSPTGVQETQYF.

The rearrangement uses TRBV5-4 and TRBJ1-1, with TRBD1 as a possible D gene (5 bases). The V gene's germline CDR1 is SGHNT and CDR2 YYREEE (reference sequence). The CDR3 has 15 residues. The germline V and J ends were trimmed by 5 bases and 0 bases, with 14 bases remaining between them. The CDR3 coding sequence is TGTGCCAGCAGAGCTGGGGGGATCATGAACACTGAAGCTTTCTTT. As protein: CASRAGGIMNTEAFF. The variable domain in full, with the rest retrieved from reference TRBV5-4 and TRBJ1-1, is ETGVTQSPTHLIKTRGQQVTLRCSSQSGHNTVSWYQQALGQGPQFIFQYYREEENGRGNFPPRFSGLQFPNYSSELNVNALELDDSALYLCASRAGGIMNTEAFFGQGTRLTVV.

The rearrangement links TRBV28 to TRBJ2-4; 7 bases match TRBD1. Germline V lookup: CDR1 MDHEN, CDR2 SYDVKM. The CDR3 totals 15 residues. J was trimmed by 3 bases and V by 2 bases; bases with no gene match: 4. CDR3 sequence: CASSLKGADKNIQYF. The CDR3 DNA follows: TGTGCCAGCAGTTTAAAGGGGGCGGACAAAAACATTCAGTACTTC.

A word on this clone: The sample holds other DNA sequences that translate to the same CDR3. DNA for the CDR3: TGTGCCAGCAGCTCCGGGGGAGAGCAGTACTTC. Translation gives CASSSGGEQYF. The chain links TRBV7-3 to TRBJ2-7; possibly TRBD2 for D (6 bases). Germline CDR1 reads SGHTA; CDR2 reads FQGTGA. The germline V and J ends were trimmed by 4 bases and 7 bases, with 8 bases remaining between them. This CDR3 contains 11 residues.

The J gene is TRBJ2-3, the V gene TRBV9; 7 nucleotides line up with TRBD1. Losses at the gene ends were 3 bases for V and 0 bases for J; bases not matched to a gene: 4. This CDR3 has 15 residues. Germline V gene lookup returns CDR1 SGDLS and CDR2 YYNGEE. DNA for the CDR3: TGTGCCAGCAGCGCCGGGACAGACAGCACAGATACGCAGTATTTT. Its translation: CASSAGTDSTDTQYF.

This chain joins TRBV5-4 and TRBJ2-7, with a tentative D call TRBD2 (8 bases). The CDR3 extends over 15 amino acids. Germline V gives CDR1 SGHNT, CDR2 YYREEE (reference sequence). Trimming removed 4 bases from V and 7 bases from J, with 21 bases in between. The CDR3 region is CASSRGGGRSSEQYF. The CDR3 DNA reads as TGTGCCAGCAGCCGAGGGGGCGGGAGGTCGAGTGAGCAGTACTTC.

The sample holds many counts of this clone. The DNA is left out, because the CDR3 cannot be placed on it with certainty; the CDR3 is given as TCRdb lists it. The rearrangement joins TRBV6-1 to TRBJ1-5; the table's D call of TRBD1 was not tested on the DNA. The germline V gene has CDR1 MNHNS and CDR2 SASEGT. The CDR3 comprises 15 residues, both ends counted. The CDR3 spells CASILGPSSNQPQHF.

The J gene is TRBJ2-5, the V gene TRBV29-1; TRBD2 matches at 14 bases. Germline values: CDR1 SQVTM, CDR2 ANQGSEA. The CDR3 has 18 amino acids. Germline trimming cut 2 bases from V and 4 bases from J; bases unmatched to any gene: 12. The CDR3 protein is CSVEFQGLAGAQGETQYF. The CDR3 nucleotides read TGCAGCGTTGAATTTCAGGGACTAGCGGGAGCTCAGGGAGAGACCCAGTACTTC. The full variable domain, its missing parts supplied by reference TRBV29-1 and TRBJ2-5, is SAVISQKPSRDICQRGTSLTIQCQVDSQVTMMFWYRQQPGQSLTLIATANQGSEATYESGFVIDKFPISRPNLTFSTLTVSNMSPEDSSIYLCSVEFQGLAGAQGETQYFGPGTRLLVL.

The rearrangement uses TRBV20-1 and TRBJ2-4; D not certain. The CDR3 covers 11 residues. CDR1 is DFQATT and CDR2 is SNEGSKA in the germline V gene (reference sequence). The V and J ends lost 3 bases and 8 bases respectively, with 8 bases between them. CDR3 sequence reads: CSARPRHIQYF. As DNA, the CDR3 is TGCAGTGCTAGGCCGCGACACATTCAGTACTTC.

This clone has just a few counts. The CDR3 region is CATSRETDTQYF. CDR3 DNA sequence: TGTGCCACCAGCAGAGAAACAGATACGCAGTATTTT. V gene TRBV15 combines with J gene TRBJ2-3; D remains ambiguous. Trimming took off 0 bases at V and 3 bases at J, with 1 base between the two ends. Germline CDR1 and CDR2: LNHNV and YYDKDF (reference sequence). CDR3 length: 12 residues.

The chain is built from TRBV19 and TRBJ1-5; a possible D gene is TRBD1 (5 bases). The CDR3 runs 16 residues. Trimming took off 0 bases at V and 5 bases at J, with 14 bases between the two ends. In germline, CDR1 is LNHDA, CDR2 SQIVND (reference sequence). The CDR3 here is CASSIDGAGLDQPQHF. Here the CDR3 DNA reads TGTGCCAGTAGTATAGATGGGGCGGGTCTAGATCAGCCCCAGCATTTT.

This rearrangement joins TRBV6-1 to TRBJ2-5; 7 bases are shared with TRBD1. V was pared by 7 bases and J by 5 bases, with 4 bases of the junction left unmatched. From germline, CDR1 is MNHNS and CDR2 SASEGT. This CDR3 has 12 residues. CDR3 sequence reads: CASTTGTETQYF. The CDR3 bases are TGTGCCAGCACGACAGGGACGGAGACCCAGTACTTC.